The 3 T cell receptor beta chains presented below share a single source sample, sequenced in a study of persistence of HIV-infected CD4 T cells. These receptors' antigens are unknown. The immunoSEQ assay was version 4, run in survey mode. TCRdb's copy holds only in-frame clones and misses some; the assay was immunoSEQ multiplex PCR. The sample yields tens of thousands of clones, roughly 87% seen once. Stimulation used around 10 ug/mL lysate from CMV-infected fibroblasts. CD40L/CD69 double-negative CD45RO-high memory CD4+ T cells were collected. Sample: CD4+ T cells sorted from PBMCs after 18-hour stimulation, taken from a patient who received antiretroviral therapy. These receptors came from an adult woman with HIV who was CMV-seropositive.

The chain carries TRBV7-6 and TRBJ2-1, with no clear D. V lost 0 bases, J lost 1 base, and 7 bases lay in between. Germline V CDR1 and CDR2: SGHVS, FNYEAQ. The CDR3 covers 15 residues. The CDR3 region is CASSLAIGSYNEQFF. CDR3 sequence (DNA): TGTGCCAGCAGCTTAGCGATCGGATCCTACAATGAGCAGTTCTTC.

The chain is built from TRBV3-1 (or the pseudogene TRBV3-2) and TRBJ2-7, with 7 positions matching TRBD1. Germline-derived CDR1 and CDR2 are LGHDT and YNNKEL (reference sequence). The CDR3 runs 18 residues. After removal of 4 bases from V and 2 bases from J, the junction contained 17 bases not matched to a gene. CDR3 in amino acids: CASSLKGAGRSTTYEQYF. The CDR3, as DNA: TGTGCCAGCAGCCTCAAGGGGGCAGGGCGTTCTACAACCTACGAGCAGTACTTC.

The V call is TRBV6-1, the J call TRBJ2-5; D gene unclear. Trimming took off 3 bases at V and 5 bases at J, with 7 bases between the two ends. Germline CDR1 reads MNHNS; CDR2 reads SASEGT. The CDR3 spans 12 residues. The CDR3 reads CASSDGWETQYF. Here the CDR3 DNA reads TGTGCCAGCAGTGATGGATGGGAGACCCAGTACTTC.